The TCR beta chain under discussion was sequenced for a study of cytomegalovirus exposure and HLA in healthy donors. Overall study results and limits: In a later analysis, the majority of CMV-associated beta chains seemingly showed HLA restriction.

Note on this clone: Its target is not known.

This PCR relied on a set of 60 Vbeta primers and 13 Jbeta primers. Sequenced by immunoSEQ multiplex PCR; TCRdb stores in-frame clones only, minus some. Of 40,000 or so clones in the sample, approximately 71% were seen once. V lost 6 bases, J lost 2 bases, and 2 bases stayed unmatched. The germline V gene has CDR1 SNHLY and CDR2 FYNNEI. This CDR3 is built from 14 residues. The V gene is TRBV2, the J gene TRBJ2-5; 11 bases match TRBD1. What was sequenced was PBMCs. This TCR came from a man in his fifties or sixties in good health and CMV-seropositive. The DNA of the CDR3 is TGTGCCAGCAGCCGGGACAGGGGGCAAGAGACCCAGTACTTC. Amino acids: CASSRDRGQETQYF.